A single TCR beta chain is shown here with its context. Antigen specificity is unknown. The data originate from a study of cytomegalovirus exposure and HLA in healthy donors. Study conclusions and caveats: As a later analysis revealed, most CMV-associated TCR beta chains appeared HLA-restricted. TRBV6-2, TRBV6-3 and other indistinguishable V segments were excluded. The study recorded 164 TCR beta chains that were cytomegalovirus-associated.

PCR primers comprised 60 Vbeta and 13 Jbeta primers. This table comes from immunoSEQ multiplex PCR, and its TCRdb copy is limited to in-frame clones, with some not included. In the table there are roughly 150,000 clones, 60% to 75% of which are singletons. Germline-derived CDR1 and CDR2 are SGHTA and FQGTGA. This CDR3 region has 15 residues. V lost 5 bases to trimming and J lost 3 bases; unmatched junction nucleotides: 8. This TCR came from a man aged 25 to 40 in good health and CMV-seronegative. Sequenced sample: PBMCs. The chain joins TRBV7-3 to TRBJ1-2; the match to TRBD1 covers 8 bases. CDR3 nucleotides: TGTGCCAGCAGCGCGGGGACAGGAGGAGACTATGGCTACACCTTC. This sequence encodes CASSAGTGGDYGYTF. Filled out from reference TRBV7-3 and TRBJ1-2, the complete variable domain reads GAGVSQTPSNKVTEKGKYVELRCDPISGHTALYWYRQSLGQGPEFLIYFQGTGAADDSGLPNDRFFAVRPEGSVSTLKIQRTERGDSAVYLCASSAGTGGDYGYTFGSGTRLTVV.